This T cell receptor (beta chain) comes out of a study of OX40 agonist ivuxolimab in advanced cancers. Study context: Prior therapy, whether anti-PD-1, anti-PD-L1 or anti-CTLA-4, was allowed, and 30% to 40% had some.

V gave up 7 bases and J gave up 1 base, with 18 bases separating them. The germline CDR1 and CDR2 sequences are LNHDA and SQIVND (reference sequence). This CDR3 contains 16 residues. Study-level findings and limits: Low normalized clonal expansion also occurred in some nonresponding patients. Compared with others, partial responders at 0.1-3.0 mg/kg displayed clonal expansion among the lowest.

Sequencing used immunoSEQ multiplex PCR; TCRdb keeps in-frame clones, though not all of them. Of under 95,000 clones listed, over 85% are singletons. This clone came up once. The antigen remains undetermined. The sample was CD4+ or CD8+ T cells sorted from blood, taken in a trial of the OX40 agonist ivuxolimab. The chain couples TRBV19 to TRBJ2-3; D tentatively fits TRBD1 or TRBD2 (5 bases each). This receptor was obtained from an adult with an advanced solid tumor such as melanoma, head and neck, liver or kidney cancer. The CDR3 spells CASTPIEGIRTDTQYF. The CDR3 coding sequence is TGTGCCAGTACCCCGATCGAGGGGATCCGCACAGATACGCAGTATTTT.